What follows are 8 T cell receptor beta chains derived from one specimen sequenced in a study of control samples from healthy donors and cancer patients. This table comes from immunoSEQ multiplex PCR, and its TCRdb copy is limited to in-frame clones, with some not included. Here the sample spans about 120,000 clones, around 86% being singletons. Material for sequencing was blood. These TCRs come from a man between 35 and 55 years old in good health.

This clone was counted a few times. The gene calls are TRBV20-1 and TRBJ2-7; 7 positions agree with TRBD1. V shed 3 bases and J 6 bases; nucleotides not matched to a gene: 11. There are 14 residues in the CDR3. The germline CDR1 and CDR2 sequences are DFQATT and SNEGSKA (reference sequence). Here the CDR3 DNA reads TGCAGTGCTAGTAACCGGGACAGTCCTCGCGAGCAGTACTTC. Encoded protein: CSASNRDSPREQYF.

This clone was counted a single time. The V gene is TRBV5-6, the J gene TRBJ1-2; possibly TRBD1 for D (5 bases). From germline, CDR1 is SGHDT and CDR2 YYEEEE. This CDR3 has 13 residues. V shed 0 bases and J shed 8 bases, with 11 bases lying between them. CDR3 coding DNA: TGTGCCAGCAGCTTGGAGGAGAGGGGCGGCTACACCTTC. Translated: CASSLEERGGYTF.

The J gene is TRBJ1-2, the V gene TRBV29-1; the match to TRBD1 covers 9 bases. Germline CDR1 and CDR2: SQVTM and ANQGSEA. Unmatched junction bases numbered 3, after V lost 4 bases and J lost 6 bases. This CDR3 has 12 amino acids. CDR3 loop: CSVGGQGHGYTF. The CDR3 nucleotides are TGCAGCGTTGGGGGACAGGGACATGGCTACACCTTC.

The chain joins TRBV5-6 to TRBJ1-1, with D unresolved. Trimming removed 5 bases at V and 1 base at J, with 9 bases between. This CDR3 has 13 residues. Germline lookup yields CDR1 SGHDT and CDR2 YYEEEE. DNA for the CDR3: TGTGCCAGCAGTCGGCAGCAGAACACTGAAGCTTTCTTT. It translates to CASSRQQNTEAFF.

The rearrangement uses TRBV5-1 and TRBJ1-3, with D maybe TRBD1 (6 bases). CDR3 length: 16 amino acids. Germline V gene sequence: CDR1 SGHRS, CDR2 YFSETQ. V lost 4 bases and J lost 0, with 14 bases in between. In DNA, the CDR3 is TGCGCCAGCAGCGGCTTTACAGGGAGCTCTGGAAACACCATATATTTT. Translating gives CASSGFTGSSGNTIYF.

About this clone itself: The junction shows a germline mismatch at one end, possibly a read error. The V call is TRBV19, the J call TRBJ2-5; TRBD2 matches 11 bases. The germline gives CDR1 LNHDA, CDR2 SQIVND (reference sequence). The CDR3 is 16 amino acids. The CDR3 nucleotides read TGTGCCAGTAGTATTGGGCTAGCGGGGGGTCAAGAGTCCCAGTACTTC. It specifies CASSIGLAGGQESQYF. The full variable domain, rest sourced from reference TRBV19 and TRBJ2-5, is DGGITQSPKYLFRKEGQNVTLSCEQNLNHDAMYWYRQDPGQGLRLIYYSQIVNDFQKGDIAEGYSVSREKKESFPLTVTSAQKNPTAFYLCASSIGLAGGQESQYFGPGTRLLVL.

CDR3 region: CASSPGPLGYGYTF. CDR3 nucleotides: TGTGCCAGCAGCCCGGGCCCGCTAGGCTATGGCTACACCTTC. The chain employs TRBV7-2 and TRBJ1-2; D is unresolved. The germline gives CDR1 SGHTA, CDR2 FQGNSA. CDR3 length: 14 residues. The V and J ends lost 5 bases and 4 bases respectively, with 14 bases between them.

This chain links TRBV5-6 with TRBJ1-1; tentatively, D is TRBD1 (5 bases). The length of the CDR3 is 12 residues. CDR1 is SGHDT, CDR2 YYEEEE, per germline. Trimming stripped 1 base from V and 8 bases from J, with 9 bases between. The CDR3 coding sequence is TGTGCCAGCAGCTTGATCACAGGAGAAGCTTTCTTT. Translating it yields CASSLITGEAFF.